This T cell receptor beta chain was profiled in a study of control samples from healthy donors and cancer patients. Looked up from germline, CDR1 is SGHVS and CDR2 is FQNEAQ. The CDR3 extends over 15 amino acids. V lost 1 base, J lost 8 bases, and 6 bases stayed unmatched. The method was immunoSEQ multiplex PCR; TCRdb's version includes in-frame clones alone and lacks a portion of them. The sample holds more than 75,000 clones; approximately 90% are singletons and the top ten take over 1.5%. The receptor comes from a woman aged 60-70 years with head and neck cancer. The rearrangement joins TRBV7-8 to TRBJ2-1; TRBD1 matches 9 bases. Sequencing input: PBMCs. Here the CDR3 reads CASSLGTGVYDEQFF. The CDR3 region has the DNA TGTGCCAGCAGCTTAGGGACAGGGGTTTATGATGAGCAGTTCTTC.